This TCR beta chain appears in the sequencing data of a study of T-cell reconstitution after alpha-beta-depleted transplantation in children. As it was prepared, the TCRbeta library received unique molecular identifiers. TCRdb independently ran MiXCR on the PCR reads; one entry per CDR3 protein. The data show some 600,000 distinct CDR3 sequences, approximately 13% seen once. V lost 2 bases and J lost 0, with 5 bases in between. The CDR3 is 15 residues long. Looked up from germline, CDR1 is MDHEN and CDR2 is SYDVKM. With regard to this clonotype: What it binds is not known.

Study results and caveats: Reported findings indicate that, about two months after transplant, alpha-beta T cells came from several hundred expanded clones, which were derived from non-depleted graft cells. T-cell counts and diversity at one year following transplant were attributed mainly to newly produced T cells.

The receptor was isolated from a male patient aged 5 to 17 who had a stem cell transplant for acute myeloid leukemia, so the T cells may come from the graft donor. Sample: PBMCs, mostly from graft donor cells, taken 360 days after TCRalphabeta/CD19-depleted stem cell transplant. This chain joins TRBV28 and TRBJ2-6; D call uncertain. In nucleotides, the CDR3 is TGTGCCAGCAGTTTAATTAGCTCTGGGGCCAACGTCCTGACTTTC. It specifies CASSLISSGANVLTF. Full variable domain (rest looked up from reference TRBV28 and TRBJ2-6): DVKVTQSSRYLVKRTGEKVFLECVQDMDHENMFWYRQDPGLGLRLIYFSYDVKMKEKGDIPEGYSVSREKKERFSLILESASTNQTSMYLCASSLISSGANVLTFGAGSRLTVL.